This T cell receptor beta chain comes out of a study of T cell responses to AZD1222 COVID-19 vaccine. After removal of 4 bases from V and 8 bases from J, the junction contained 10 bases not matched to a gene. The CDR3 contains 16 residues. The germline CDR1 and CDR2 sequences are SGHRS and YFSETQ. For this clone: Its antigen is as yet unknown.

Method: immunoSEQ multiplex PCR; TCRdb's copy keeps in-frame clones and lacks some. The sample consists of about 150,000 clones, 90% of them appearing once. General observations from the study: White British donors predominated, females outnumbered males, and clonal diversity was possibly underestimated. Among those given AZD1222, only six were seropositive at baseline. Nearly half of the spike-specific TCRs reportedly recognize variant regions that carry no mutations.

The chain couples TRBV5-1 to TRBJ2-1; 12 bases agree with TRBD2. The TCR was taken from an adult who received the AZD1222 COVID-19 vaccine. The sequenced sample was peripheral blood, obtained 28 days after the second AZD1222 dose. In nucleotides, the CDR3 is TGCGCCAGCAGCCCACCCCTAGCGGGAGGGAGCGATGAGCAGTTCTTC. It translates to CASSPPLAGGSDEQFF. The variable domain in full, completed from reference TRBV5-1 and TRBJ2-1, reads KAGVTQTPRYLIKTRGQQVTLSCSPISGHRSVSWYQQTPGQGLQFLFEYFSETQRNKGNFPGRFSGRQFSNSRSEMNVSTLELGDSALYLCASSPPLAGGSDEQFFGPGTRLTVL.